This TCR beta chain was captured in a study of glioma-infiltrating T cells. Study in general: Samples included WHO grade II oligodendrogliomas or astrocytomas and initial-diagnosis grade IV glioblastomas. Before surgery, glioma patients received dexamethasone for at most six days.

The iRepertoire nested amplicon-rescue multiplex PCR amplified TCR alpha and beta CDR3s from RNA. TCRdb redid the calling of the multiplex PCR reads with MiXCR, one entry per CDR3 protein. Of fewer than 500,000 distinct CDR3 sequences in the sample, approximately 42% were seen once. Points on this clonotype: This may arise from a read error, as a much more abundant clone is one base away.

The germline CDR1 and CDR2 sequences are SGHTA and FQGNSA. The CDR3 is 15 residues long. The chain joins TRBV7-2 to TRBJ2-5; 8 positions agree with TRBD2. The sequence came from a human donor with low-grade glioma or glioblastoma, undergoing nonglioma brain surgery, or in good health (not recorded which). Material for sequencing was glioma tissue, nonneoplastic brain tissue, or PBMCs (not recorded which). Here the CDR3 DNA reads TGTGCCAGCAGCCGTCGGGGGGGGAGACAAGAGACCCTGTACTTC. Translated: CASSRRGGRQETLYF. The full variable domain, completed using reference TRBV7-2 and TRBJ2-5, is GAGVSQSPSNKVTEKGKDVELRCDPISGHTALYWYRQSLGQGLEFLIYFQGNSAPDKSGLPSDRFSAERTGGSVSTLTIQRTQQEDSAVYLCASSRRGGRQETLYFGPGTRLLVL.